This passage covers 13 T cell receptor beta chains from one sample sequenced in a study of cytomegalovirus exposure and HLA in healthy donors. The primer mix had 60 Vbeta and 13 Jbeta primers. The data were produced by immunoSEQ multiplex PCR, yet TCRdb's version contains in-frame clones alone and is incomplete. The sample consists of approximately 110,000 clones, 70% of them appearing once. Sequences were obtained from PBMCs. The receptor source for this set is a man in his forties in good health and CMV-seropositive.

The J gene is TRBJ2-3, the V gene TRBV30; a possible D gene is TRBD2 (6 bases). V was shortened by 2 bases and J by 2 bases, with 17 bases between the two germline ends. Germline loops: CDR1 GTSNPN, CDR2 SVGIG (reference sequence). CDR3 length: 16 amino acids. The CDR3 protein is CAWSFGSGGFTDTQYF. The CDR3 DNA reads TGTGCCTGGAGTTTTGGTAGCGGCGGATTCACAGATACGCAGTATTTT.

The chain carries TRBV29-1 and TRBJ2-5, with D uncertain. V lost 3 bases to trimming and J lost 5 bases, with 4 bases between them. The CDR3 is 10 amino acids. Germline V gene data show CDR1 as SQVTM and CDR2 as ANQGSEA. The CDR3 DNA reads TGCAGCGTTGAGGAGGAGACCCAGTACTTC. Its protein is CSVEEETQYF.

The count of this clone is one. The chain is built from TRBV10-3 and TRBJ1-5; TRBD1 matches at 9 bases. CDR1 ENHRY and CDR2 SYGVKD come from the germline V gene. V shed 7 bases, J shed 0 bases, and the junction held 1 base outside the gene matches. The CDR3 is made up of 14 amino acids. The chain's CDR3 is CAIKGQGSNQPQHF. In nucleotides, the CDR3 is TGTGCCATCAAGGGACAGGGTAGCAATCAGCCCCAGCATTTT.

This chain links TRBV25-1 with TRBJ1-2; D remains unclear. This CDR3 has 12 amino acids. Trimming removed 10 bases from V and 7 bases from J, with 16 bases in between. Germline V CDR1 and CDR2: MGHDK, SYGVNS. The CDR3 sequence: CATRVRSGGYTF. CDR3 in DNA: TGTGCCACCAGAGTACGGTCGGGTGGCTACACCTTC.

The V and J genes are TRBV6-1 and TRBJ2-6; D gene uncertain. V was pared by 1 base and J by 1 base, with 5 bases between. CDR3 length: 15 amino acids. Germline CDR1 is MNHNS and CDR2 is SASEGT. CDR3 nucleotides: TGTGCCAGCAGTGAAGACAGTTCTGGGGCCAACGTCCTGACTTTC. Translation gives CASSEDSSGANVLTF.

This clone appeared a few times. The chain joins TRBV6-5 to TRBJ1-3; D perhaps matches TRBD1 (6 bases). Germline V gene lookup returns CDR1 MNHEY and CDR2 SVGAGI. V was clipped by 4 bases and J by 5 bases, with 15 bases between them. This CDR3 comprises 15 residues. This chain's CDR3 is CASSSTGSPRNTIYF. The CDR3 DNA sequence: TGTGCCAGCAGTTCAACAGGGAGTCCGAGAAACACCATATATTTT.

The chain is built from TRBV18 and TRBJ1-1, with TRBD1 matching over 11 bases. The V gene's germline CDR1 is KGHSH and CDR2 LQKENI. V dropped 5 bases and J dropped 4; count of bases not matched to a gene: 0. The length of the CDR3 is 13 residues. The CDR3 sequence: CASSGTGGTEAFF. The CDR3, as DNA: TGTGCCAGCTCAGGGACAGGGGGCACTGAAGCTTTCTTT.

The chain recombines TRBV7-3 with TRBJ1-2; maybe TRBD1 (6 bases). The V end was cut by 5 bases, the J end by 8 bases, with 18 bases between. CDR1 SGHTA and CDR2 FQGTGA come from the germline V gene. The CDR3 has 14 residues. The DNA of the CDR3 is TGTGCCAGCAGCGCCTCGACAGGTACCGGAGGCTACACCTTC. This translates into CASSASTGTGGYTF.

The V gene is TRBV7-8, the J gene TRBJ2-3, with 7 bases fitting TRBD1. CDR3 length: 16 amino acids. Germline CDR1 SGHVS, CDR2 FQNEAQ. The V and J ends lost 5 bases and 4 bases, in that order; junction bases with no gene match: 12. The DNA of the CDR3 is TGTGCCAGCAGCCCGGAAGAGAGGGGGCTAGCAGATACGCAGTATTTT. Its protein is CASSPEERGLADTQYF.

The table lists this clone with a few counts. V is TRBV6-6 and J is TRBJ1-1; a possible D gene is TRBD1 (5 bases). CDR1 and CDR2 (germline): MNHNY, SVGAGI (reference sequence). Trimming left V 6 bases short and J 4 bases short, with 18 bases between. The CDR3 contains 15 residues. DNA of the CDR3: TGTGCCAGCAGCCTTAGTGCTCCCGGGGGCACTGAAGCTTTCTTT. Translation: CASSLSAPGGTEAFF.

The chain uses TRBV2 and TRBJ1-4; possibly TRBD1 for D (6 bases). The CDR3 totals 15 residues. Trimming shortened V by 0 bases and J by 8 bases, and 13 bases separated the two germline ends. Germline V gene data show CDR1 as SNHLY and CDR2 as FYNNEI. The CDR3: CASSEAGGRGEKLFF. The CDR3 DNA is TGTGCCAGCAGTGAAGCCGGGGGGCGCGGGGAAAAACTGTTTTTT.

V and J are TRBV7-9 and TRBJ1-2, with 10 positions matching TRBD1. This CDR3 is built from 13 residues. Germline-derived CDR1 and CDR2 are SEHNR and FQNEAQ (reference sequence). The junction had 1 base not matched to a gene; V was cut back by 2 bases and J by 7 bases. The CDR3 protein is CASSLRTGGGYTF. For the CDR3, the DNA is TGTGCCAGCAGCTTACGGACAGGGGGTGGCTACACCTTC.

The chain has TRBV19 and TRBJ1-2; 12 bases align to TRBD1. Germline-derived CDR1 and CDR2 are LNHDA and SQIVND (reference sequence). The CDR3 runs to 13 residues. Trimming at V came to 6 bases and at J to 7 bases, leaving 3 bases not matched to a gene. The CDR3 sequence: CASSRDRGPGYTF. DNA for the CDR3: TGTGCCAGTAGCCGGGACAGGGGGCCTGGCTACACCTTC.